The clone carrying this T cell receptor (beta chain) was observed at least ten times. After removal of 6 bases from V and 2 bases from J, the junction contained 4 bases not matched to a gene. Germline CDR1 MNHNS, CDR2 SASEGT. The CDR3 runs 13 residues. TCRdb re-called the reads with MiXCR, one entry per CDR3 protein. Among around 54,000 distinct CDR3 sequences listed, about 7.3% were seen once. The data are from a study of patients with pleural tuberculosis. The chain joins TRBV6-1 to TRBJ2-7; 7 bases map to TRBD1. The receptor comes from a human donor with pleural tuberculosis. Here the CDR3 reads CASSPGQPYEQYF. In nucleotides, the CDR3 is TGTGCCAGCAGCCCGGGACAGCCCTACGAGCAGTACTTC.